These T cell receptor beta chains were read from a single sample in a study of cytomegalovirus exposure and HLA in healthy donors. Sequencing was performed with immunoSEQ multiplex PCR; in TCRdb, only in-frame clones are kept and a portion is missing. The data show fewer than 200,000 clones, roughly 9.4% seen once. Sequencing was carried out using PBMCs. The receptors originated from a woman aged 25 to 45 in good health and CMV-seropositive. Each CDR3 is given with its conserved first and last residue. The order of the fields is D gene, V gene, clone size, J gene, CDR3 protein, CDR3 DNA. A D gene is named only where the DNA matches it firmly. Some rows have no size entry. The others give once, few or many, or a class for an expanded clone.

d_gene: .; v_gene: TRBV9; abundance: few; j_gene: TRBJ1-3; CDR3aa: CASSPTGSNSGNTIYF; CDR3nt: TGTGCCAGCAGCCCGACAGGCAGTAACTCTGGAAACACCATATATTTT
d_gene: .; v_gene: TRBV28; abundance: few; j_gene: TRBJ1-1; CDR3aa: CASSLGGPTPGPEAFF; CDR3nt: TGTGCCAGCAGTTTGGGGGGACCGACTCCGGGCCCTGAAGCTTTCTTT
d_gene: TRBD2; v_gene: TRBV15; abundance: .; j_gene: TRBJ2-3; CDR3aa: CATSRGLAGVTDTQYF; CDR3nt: TGTGCCACCAGCAGAGGACTAGCGGGAGTGACAGATACGCAGTATTTT
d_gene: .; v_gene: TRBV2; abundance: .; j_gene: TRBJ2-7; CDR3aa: CARGTSVSYEQYF; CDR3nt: TGTGCCAGAGGGACATCGGTCTCCTACGAGCAGTACTTC
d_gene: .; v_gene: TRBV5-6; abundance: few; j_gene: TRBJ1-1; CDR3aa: CASSLVQVENTEAFF; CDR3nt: TGTGCCAGCAGCTTGGTTCAGGTCGAAAACACTGAAGCTTTCTTT
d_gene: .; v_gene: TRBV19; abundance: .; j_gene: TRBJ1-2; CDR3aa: CASRTAYGYTF; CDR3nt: TGTGCCAGCCGGACAGCCTATGGCTACACCTTC
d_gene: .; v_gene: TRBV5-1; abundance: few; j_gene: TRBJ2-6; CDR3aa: CASSLEMRSGANVLTF; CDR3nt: TGCGCCAGCAGCTTGGAGATGAGGTCGGGGGCCAACGTCCTGACTTTC
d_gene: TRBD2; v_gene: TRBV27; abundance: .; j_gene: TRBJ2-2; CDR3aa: CASSFLAGGIFNTGELFF; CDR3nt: TGTGCCAGCAGTTTCCTAGCGGGAGGGATTTTTAACACCGGGGAGCTGTTTTTT
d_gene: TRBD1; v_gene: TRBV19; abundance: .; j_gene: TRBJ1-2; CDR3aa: CASSWTRRDRALGYTF; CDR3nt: TGTGCCAGTAGTTGGACTCGTCGGGACAGGGCGCTTGGCTACACCTTC
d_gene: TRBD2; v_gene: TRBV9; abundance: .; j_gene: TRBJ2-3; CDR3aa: CASSVTSGSDTQYF; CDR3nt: TGTGCCAGCAGCGTAACTAGCGGGAGTGATACGCAGTATTTT
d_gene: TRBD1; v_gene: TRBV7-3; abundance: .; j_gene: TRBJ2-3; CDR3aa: CASSTGGLSTDTQYF; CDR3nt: TGTGCCAGCAGCACAGGGGGATTGAGCACAGATACGCAGTATTTT
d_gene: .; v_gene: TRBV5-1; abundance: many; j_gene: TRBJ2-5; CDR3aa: CASSQQNREETQYF; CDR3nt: TGCGCCAGCAGCCAACAAAACAGGGAAGAGACCCAGTACTTC
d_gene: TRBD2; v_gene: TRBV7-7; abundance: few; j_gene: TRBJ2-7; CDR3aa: CASSPGTSGNYEQYF; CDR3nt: TGTGCCAGCAGCCCCGGGACTAGCGGAAACTACGAGCAGTACTTC
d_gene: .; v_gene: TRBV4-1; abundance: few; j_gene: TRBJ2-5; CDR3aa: CASSQAQEGPEKTQYF; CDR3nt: TGCGCCAGCAGCCAAGCCCAGGAGGGGCCCGAGAAGACCCAGTACTTC
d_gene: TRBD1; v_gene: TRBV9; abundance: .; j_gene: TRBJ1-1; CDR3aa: CASSLGQGGRNTEAFF; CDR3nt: TGTGCCAGCAGCTTGGGACAGGGGGGCAGGAACACTGAAGCTTTCTTT
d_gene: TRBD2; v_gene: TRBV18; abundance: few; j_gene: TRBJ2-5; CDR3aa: CASSPGGLAGSGETQYF; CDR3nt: TGTGCCAGCTCACCCGGGGGGCTAGCGGGAAGTGGAGAGACCCAGTACTTC
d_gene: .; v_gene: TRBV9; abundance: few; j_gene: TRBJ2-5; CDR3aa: CASSVDSGLQETQYF; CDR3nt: TGTGCCAGCAGCGTCGACTCGGGACTTCAAGAGACCCAGTACTTC
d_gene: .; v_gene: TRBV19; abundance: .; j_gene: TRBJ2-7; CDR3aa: CASRESPYEQYF; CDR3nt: TGTGCCAGTAGGGAGTCCCCCTACGAGCAGTACTTC
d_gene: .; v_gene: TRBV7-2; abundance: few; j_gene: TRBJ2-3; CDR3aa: CASSLAGGGLDTQYF; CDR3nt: TGTGCCAGCAGCTTAGCGGGAGGGGGGTTGGATACGCAGTATTTT
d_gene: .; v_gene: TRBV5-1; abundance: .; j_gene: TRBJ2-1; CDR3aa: CASSTFLANEQFF; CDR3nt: TGCGCCAGCAGCACCTTTCTAGCCAATGAGCAGTTCTTC
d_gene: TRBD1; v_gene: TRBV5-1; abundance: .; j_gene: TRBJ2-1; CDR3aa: CASSSGTGLDSGYNEQFF; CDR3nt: TGCGCCAGCAGCTCCGGGACAGGGTTGGATAGCGGCTACAATGAGCAGTTCTTC
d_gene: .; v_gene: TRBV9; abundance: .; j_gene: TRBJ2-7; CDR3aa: CASSVEGFYEQYF; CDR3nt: TGTGCCAGCAGCGTAGAGGGGTTCTACGAGCAGTACTTC
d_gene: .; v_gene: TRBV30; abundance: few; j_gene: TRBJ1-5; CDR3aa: CAWSMQGNQPQHF; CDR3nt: TGTGCCTGGAGTATGCAGGGTAATCAGCCCCAGCATTTT
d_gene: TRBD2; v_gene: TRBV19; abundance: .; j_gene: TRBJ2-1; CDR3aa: CASSGGTSGSYNEQFF; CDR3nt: TGTGCCAGTAGTGGGGGGACTAGCGGGAGCTACAATGAGCAGTTCTTC
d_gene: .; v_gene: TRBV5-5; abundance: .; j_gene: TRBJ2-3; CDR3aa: CASSSTSRTDTQYF; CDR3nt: TGTGCCAGCAGCTCGACTAGTCGCACAGATACGCAGTATTTT
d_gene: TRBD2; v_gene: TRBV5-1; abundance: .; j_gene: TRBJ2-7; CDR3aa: CASSFTSGPSYEQYF; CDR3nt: TGCGCCAGCAGTTTCACTAGCGGGCCCTCCTACGAGCAGTACTTC
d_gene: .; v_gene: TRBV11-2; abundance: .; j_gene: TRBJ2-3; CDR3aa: CASSRYRGSSTDTQYF; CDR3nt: TGTGCCAGCAGCCGATATAGGGGCTCTAGCACAGATACGCAGTATTTT
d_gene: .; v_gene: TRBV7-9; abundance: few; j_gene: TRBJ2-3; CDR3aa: CASSPLRVDTQYF; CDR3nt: TGTGCCAGCAGCCCCCTCCGGGTAGATACGCAGTATTTT
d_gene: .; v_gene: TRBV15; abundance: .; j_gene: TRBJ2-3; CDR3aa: CATSRAPRADTQYF; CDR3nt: TGTGCCACCAGCAGAGCGCCACGGGCAGATACGCAGTATTTT
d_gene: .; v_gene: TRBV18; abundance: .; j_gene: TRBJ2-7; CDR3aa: CASSPGVVRGYEQYF; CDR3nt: TGTGCCAGCTCACCAGGGGTAGTTAGGGGCTACGAGCAGTACTTC
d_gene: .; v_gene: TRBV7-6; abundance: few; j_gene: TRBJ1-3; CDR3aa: CASSSDGLISGGTIYF; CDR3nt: TGTGCCAGCAGCTCAGACGGACTCATTTCAGGAGGCACCATATATTTT
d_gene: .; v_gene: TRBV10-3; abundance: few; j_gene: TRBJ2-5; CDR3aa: CAIREGEETQYF; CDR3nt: TGTGCCATCAGGGAGGGAGAGGAGACCCAGTACTTC
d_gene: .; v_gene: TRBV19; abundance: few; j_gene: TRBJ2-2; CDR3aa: CASSSDRVLGAGGLFF; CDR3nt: TGTGCCAGTAGTAGCGACAGGGTCCTTGGTGCCGGGGGGCTGTTTTTT
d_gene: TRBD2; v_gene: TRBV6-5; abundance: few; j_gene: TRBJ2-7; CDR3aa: CASSYTGGYEQYF; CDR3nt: TGTGCCAGCAGTTACACGGGGGGCTACGAGCAGTACTTC
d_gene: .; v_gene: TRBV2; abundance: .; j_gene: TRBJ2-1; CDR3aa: CASSSSAEQFF; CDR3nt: TGTGCCAGCAGTTCTAGCGCTGAGCAGTTCTTC
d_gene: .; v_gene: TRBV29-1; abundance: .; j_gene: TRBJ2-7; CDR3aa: CSVGQSYEQYF; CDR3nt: TGCAGCGTCGGACAGTCGTACGAGCAGTACTTC
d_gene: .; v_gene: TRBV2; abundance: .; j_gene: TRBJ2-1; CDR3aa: CAGHLGTLYNEQFF; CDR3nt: TGTGCCGGCCATCTCGGGACTCTCTACAATGAGCAGTTCTTC
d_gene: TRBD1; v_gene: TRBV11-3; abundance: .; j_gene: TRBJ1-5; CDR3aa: CASSFGTGDSNQPQHF; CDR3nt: TGTGCCAGCAGCTTCGGAACAGGGGACAGCAATCAGCCCCAGCATTTT
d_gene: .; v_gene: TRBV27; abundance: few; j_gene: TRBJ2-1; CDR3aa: CASSLYPGVAAYNEQFF; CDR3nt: TGTGCCAGCAGTCTCTACCCGGGGGTAGCGGCCTACAATGAGCAGTTCTTC
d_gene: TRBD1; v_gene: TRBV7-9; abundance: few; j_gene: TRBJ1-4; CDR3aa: CASSNRGLGLFF; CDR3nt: TGTGCCAGCAGTAACAGGGGGCTCGGACTGTTTTTT
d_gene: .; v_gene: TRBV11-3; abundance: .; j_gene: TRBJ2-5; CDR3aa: CASSLDYGSGGEETQYF; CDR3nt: TGTGCCAGCAGCTTAGATTATGGTAGCGGAGGGGAAGAGACCCAGTACTTC
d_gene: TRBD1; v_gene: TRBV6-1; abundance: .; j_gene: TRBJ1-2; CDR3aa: CASRRPGQHYGYTF; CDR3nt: TGTGCCAGCAGACGACCGGGACAGCACTATGGCTACACCTTC
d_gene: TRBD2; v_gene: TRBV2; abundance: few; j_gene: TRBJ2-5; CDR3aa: CASSVLAGEETQYF; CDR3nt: TGTGCCAGCAGTGTCCTAGCGGGAGAAGAGACCCAGTACTTC
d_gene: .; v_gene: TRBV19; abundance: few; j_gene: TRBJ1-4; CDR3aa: CASSVTATNEKLFF; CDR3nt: TGTGCCAGTAGCGTGACAGCAACTAATGAAAAACTGTTTTTT
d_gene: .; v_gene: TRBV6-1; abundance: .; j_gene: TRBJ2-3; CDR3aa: CASWVTRLSTDTQYF; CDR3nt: TGTGCCAGCTGGGTTACGAGGCTAAGCACAGATACGCAGTATTTT
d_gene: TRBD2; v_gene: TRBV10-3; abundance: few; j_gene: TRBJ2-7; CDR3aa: CAISEGLAGSYEQYF; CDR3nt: TGTGCCATCAGTGAGGGACTAGCGGGCTCCTACGAGCAGTACTTC
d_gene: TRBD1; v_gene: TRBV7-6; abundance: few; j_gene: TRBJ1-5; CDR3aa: CASSLGQGYGPQHF; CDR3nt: TGTGCCAGCAGCTTAGGACAGGGCTATGGGCCCCAGCATTTT
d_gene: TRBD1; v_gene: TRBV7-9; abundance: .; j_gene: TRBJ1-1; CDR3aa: CASSYLQGARTEAFF; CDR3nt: TGTGCCAGCAGCTACTTACAGGGGGCGCGTACTGAAGCTTTCTTT
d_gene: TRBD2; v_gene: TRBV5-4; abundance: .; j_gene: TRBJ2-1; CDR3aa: CASSAGLAGGSYNEQFF; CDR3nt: TGTGCCAGCAGCGCGGGACTAGCGGGAGGCTCCTACAATGAGCAGTTCTTC
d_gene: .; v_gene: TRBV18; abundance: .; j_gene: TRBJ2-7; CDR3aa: CASSPNPYQTQATSYEQYF; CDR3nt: TGTGCCAGCTCACCAAACCCGTACCAAACACAGGCTACCTCCTACGAGCAGTACTTC
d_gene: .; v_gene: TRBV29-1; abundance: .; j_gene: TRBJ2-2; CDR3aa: CSVPGLITGELFF; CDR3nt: TGCAGCGTTCCGGGACTCATCACCGGGGAGCTGTTTTTT
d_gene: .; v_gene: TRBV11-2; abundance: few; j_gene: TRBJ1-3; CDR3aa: CASRGPGNTIYF; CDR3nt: TGTGCCAGCCGGGGTCCTGGAAACACCATATATTTT
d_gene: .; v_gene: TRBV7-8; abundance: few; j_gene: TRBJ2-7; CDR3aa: CASSLEERRYEQYF; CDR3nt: TGTGCCAGCAGCTTAGAAGAGCGGAGGTACGAGCAGTACTTC
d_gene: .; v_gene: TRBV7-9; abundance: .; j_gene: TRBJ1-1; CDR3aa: CASSLLAANTEAFF; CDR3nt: TGTGCCAGCAGCTTACTTGCGGCAAACACTGAAGCTTTCTTT
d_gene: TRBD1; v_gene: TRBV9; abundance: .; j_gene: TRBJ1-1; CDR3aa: CAGPNRGSPEAFF; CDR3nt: TGTGCCGGTCCCAACAGGGGGTCCCCTGAAGCTTTCTTT
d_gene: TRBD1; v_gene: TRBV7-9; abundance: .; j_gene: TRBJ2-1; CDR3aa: CASSSPLLTGVVDEQFF; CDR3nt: TGTGCCAGCAGCTCCCCGCTTCTGACAGGGGTAGTCGATGAGCAGTTCTTC